This TCR beta chain was found in a study of T cell responses to AZD1222 COVID-19 vaccine. General study points: Of spike-specific TCRs, nearly half reportedly target regions left unmutated in variants. Clonal diversity may have been underestimated, and the donors were mostly white British, with more females than males. After the peak T cell response, and only then, were repertoires sampled.

Profiling relied on immunoSEQ multiplex PCR, and the TCRdb table lists in-frame clones only, not all of them. This repertoire shows 150,000 or so clones, 80% to 95% found once; its top ten account for 3.6%. CDR3 size: 13 residues. V lost 4 bases to trimming and J lost 7 bases; unmatched junction nucleotides: 7. The germline V gene encodes CDR1 SQVTM and CDR2 ANQGSEA. Worth noting for this clone: The antigen is not known.

Here the sequenced sample was peripheral blood, taken 28 days after the second AZD1222 dose. The receptor was isolated from an adult who received the AZD1222 COVID-19 vaccine. The V call is TRBV29-1, the J call TRBJ1-2, with 9 nucleotides matching TRBD1. The CDR3 bases are TGCAGCGTTGGAGACAGGGGGTTCGGTGGCTACACCTTC. This encodes CSVGDRGFGGYTF.